These 29 T cell receptor beta chains share one sample of origin, sequenced in a study of blood T cells in healthy people across ages. A sample-barcoded 5' primer and a J-beta primer mix were used in a second PCR of roughly 7 to 12 cycles. TCRdb passed the 5' RACE reads through MiXCR, listing each CDR3 protein once. There are 800,000 to 950,000 distinct CDR3 sequences in the sample; approximately 32% occur only once, and around 9.6% lies in the top ten. This sample also belongs to another study, concerning T cells of mothers and their children.

The sample comprised blood. The source is a middle-aged woman in good health.

This clonotype was detected once. The rearrangement links TRBV15 to TRBJ2-1; weak D call: TRBD2 (5 bases). The CDR3 is made up of 18 amino acids. V dropped 0 bases and J dropped 3 bases, with 18 bases sitting between them. CDR1 and CDR2 from the germline V gene are LNHNV and YYDKDF (reference sequence). The CDR3 region is CATSRDVADLEGYNEQFF. Here the CDR3 DNA reads TGTGCCACCAGCAGAGATGTGGCAGACCTCGAGGGCTACAATGAGCAGTTCTTC.

CDR3 residues: CASSLGSRGRVSTEAFF. The CDR3 DNA is TGTGCCAGCAGCTTAGGGTCCAGGGGCCGGGTGAGCACTGAAGCTTTCTTT. The V and J genes are TRBV7-2 and TRBJ1-1; D may be TRBD1 (6 bases). The CDR3 consists of 17 residues. Germline CDR1 reads SGHTA; CDR2 reads FQGNSA. Trimming stripped 1 base from V and 4 bases from J, with 19 bases between.

This clonotype was picked up many times. This rearrangement joins TRBV5-1 to TRBJ1-2; the D gene is possibly TRBD1 (6 bases). Germline V lookup: CDR1 SGHRS, CDR2 YFSETQ. The CDR3 sequence is 15 residues long. Trimming pared 3 bases from V and 0 bases from J, leaving 12 bases between. The CDR3 DNA is TGCGCCAGCAGCTCAGGACAGCCGTCTAACTATGGCTACACCTTC. Protein product: CASSSGQPSNYGYTF.

This sequence joins TRBV9 and TRBJ1-4; possible D gene TRBD1, 5 bases. Germline lookup yields CDR1 SGDLS and CDR2 YYNGEE. This CDR3 region has 15 residues. V was clipped by 2 bases and J by 7 bases, with 15 bases between them. CDR3 residues: CASSVGQGGVEKLFF. As DNA, the CDR3 is TGTGCCAGCAGCGTTGGTCAGGGTGGGGTTGAAAAACTGTTTTTT.

There are a few counts of this clonotype. V is TRBV20-1 and J is TRBJ1-1; TRBD1 might be the D (5 bases). The CDR3 length is 16 residues. Germline CDR1 is DFQATT and CDR2 is SNEGSKA (reference sequence). V was pared by 3 bases and J by 4 bases, with 21 bases between. CDR3 in amino acids: CSASISLGRTGTEAFF. CDR3 sequence (DNA): TGCAGTGCTAGTATTAGTTTAGGAAGAACAGGCACTGAAGCTTTCTTT.

The chain combines TRBV12-3 or TRBV12-4 with TRBJ2-3; D is undetermined. The CDR3 has 14 amino acids. Between the trimmed V and J ends, which lost 2 bases and 3 bases, there was a span of 9 bases. CDR3 DNA sequence: TGTGCCAGCAGTTTACGGCCGAGAACAGATACGCAGTATTTT. Amino acid sequence: CASSLRPRTDTQYF.

This clonotype has a count of ten or more. This chain uses TRBV6-1 with TRBJ2-3; TRBD2 is a possible D gene (5 bases). Per germline, CDR1 MNHNS and CDR2 SASEGT. The CDR3 consists of 14 residues. The V and J ends lost 8 bases and 0 bases respectively, with 12 bases between them. The CDR3 is CASLIGLSTDTQYF. The CDR3 DNA is TGTGCCAGCCTTATAGGACTTAGCACAGATACGCAGTATTTT.

About this clonotype itself: At one boundary the junction diverges from the germline segment, which might be a read error. The chain combines TRBV6-4 with TRBJ2-3, with 9 bases matching TRBD2. The length of the CDR3 is 14 residues. CDR1 is MRHNA and CDR2 is SNTAGT in the germline V gene. As DNA, the CDR3 is TGTGCCAGCGGTGGGCGGGGGGGCACGGATACGCAGTATTTT. Amino acids: CASGGRGGTDTQYF.

A remark on this clonotype: At one end the junction does not follow the germline gene, possibly because of a read error. The chain joins TRBV7-8 to TRBJ2-5, with 9 bases aligning to TRBD1. The CDR3 spans 17 residues. The germline V gene encodes CDR1 SGHVS and CDR2 FQNEAQ. The CDR3 DNA follows: TGTGCCGGCAGCCCGTCCCGGGACAGGGTTAATGGGAATGAGCAGTACTTC. Protein: CAGSPSRDRVNGNEQYF.

This clonotype was counted many times. This chain connects TRBV7-2 to TRBJ2-7, with D tentatively TRBD2 (5 bases). CDR1 SGHTA and CDR2 FQGNSA come from the germline V gene. V was trimmed by 5 bases and J by 0 bases, leaving 14 bases between them. The CDR3 has 15 amino acids. The CDR3, as DNA: TGTGCCAGCAGCCCCCGGCGGGTTGACTCCTACGAGCAGTACTTC. Translated, it gives CASSPRRVDSYEQYF.

This clonotype was seen only a few times. This chain uses TRBV27 with TRBJ2-3, with D uncertain. The germline V and J ends were trimmed by 1 base and 4 bases, with 9 bases remaining between them. This CDR3 spans 14 amino acids. Germline CDR1 reads MNHEY; CDR2 reads SMNVEV (reference sequence). The CDR3 here is CASSLLASPDTQYF. The CDR3 bases are TGTGCCAGCAGTTTATTGGCCAGCCCAGATACGCAGTATTTT.

Only a few counts were recorded for this clonotype. V is TRBV10-3 and J is TRBJ2-5; 9 bases are a match to TRBD1. V lost 10 bases and J lost 5; bases outside the gene matches: 11. The CDR3 has 14 amino acids. The V gene's germline CDR1 is ENHRY and CDR2 SYGVKD. The CDR3 loop reads CATTQGADRETQYF. The CDR3 DNA follows: TGTGCCACTACACAGGGGGCGGATAGGGAGACCCAGTACTTC.

Many counts were recorded for this clonotype. The rearrangement links TRBV29-1 to TRBJ1-2; D gene ambiguous. The CDR3 covers 12 residues. The germline V gene encodes CDR1 SQVTM and CDR2 ANQGSEA. Trimming took 5 bases from V and 2 from J, leaving 9 bases between them. The CDR3, as DNA: TGCAGCGTTCGCCGGGAGAACTATGGCTACACCTTC. It yields the protein CSVRRENYGYTF.

A word on this clonotype: A much larger clone sits a single nucleotide away, making a read error possible. The chain couples TRBV7-2 to TRBJ1-2; the D gene is possibly TRBD1 (5 bases). Germline V gene sequence: CDR1 SGHTA, CDR2 FQGNSA. This CDR3 contains 15 residues. The ends were cut back, 3 bases at V and 5 bases at J, with 16 bases in the middle. The CDR3 coding sequence is TGTGCCAGCAGCTTGGGGGGAGGTTCCGGTTATGGCTACACCTTC. This codes for CASSLGGGSGYGYTF.

The chain recombines TRBV4-3 with TRBJ1-5, with D perhaps matching TRBD1 (5 bases). There are 15 residues in the CDR3. The V end was cut by 0 bases, the J end by 1 base, with 7 bases between. Looked up from germline, CDR1 is LGHNA and CDR2 is YSLEER. The CDR3 sequence is CASSQEPGSNQPQHF. For the CDR3, the DNA is TGCGCCAGCAGCCAAGAACCAGGGAGCAATCAGCCCCAGCATTTT.

In regard to this clonotype: At one boundary the junction diverges from the germline segment, which might be a read error. The chain is built from TRBV12-3 or TRBV12-4 and TRBJ2-1; 13 positions match TRBD2. The CDR3 totals 15 residues. The CDR3 bases are TGTGCCGGCAGTCCCACGACTAGCGGGGGGACCGAGCAGTTCTTC. Protein: CAGSPTTSGGTEQFF.

This clonotype was counted a single time. A much bigger clone sits one base away, suggesting this may be a read error. The rearrangement joins TRBV20-1 to TRBJ1-1; possibly TRBD1 for D (5 bases). The germline CDR1 and CDR2 sequences are DFQATT and SNEGSKA (reference sequence). This CDR3 has 13 residues. This CDR3 reads CSASGTLNAEAFF. The CDR3 coding sequence is TGCAGTGCTAGTGGGACCTTGAACGCTGAAGCTTTCTTT.

V and J are TRBV7-3 and TRBJ2-3, with a possible D match to TRBD2 (5 bases). Trimming stripped 1 base from V and 0 bases from J, with 17 bases between. Germline CDR1 reads SGHTA; CDR2 reads FQGTGA. The CDR3 is 18 residues long. CDR3 sequence (DNA): TGTGCCAGCAGCTTAAACCCCTTTTCCAGCGGTAGCACAGATACGCAGTATTTT. Translated, it gives CASSLNPFSSGSTDTQYF. Full variable domain (rest looked up from reference TRBV7-3 and TRBJ2-3): GAGVSQTPSNKVTEKGKYVELRCDPISGHTALYWYRQSLGQGPEFLIYFQGTGAADDSGLPNDRFFAVRPEGSVSTLKIQRTERGDSAVYLCASSLNPFSSGSTDTQYFGPGTRLTVL.

The chain links TRBV30 to TRBJ2-7; TRBD1 aligns across 9 bases. Near its end, the DNA agrees better with TRBJ2-5, so the J call may be wrong. CDR3 length: 15 amino acids. CDR1 is GTSNPN, CDR2 SVGIG, per germline (reference sequence). CDR3 amino acids: CAWSRDRVSTKTQYF. In DNA, the CDR3 is TGTGCCTGGAGTCGGGACAGGGTTAGTACGAAGACCCAGTACTTC.

The chain has TRBV20-1 and TRBJ2-5; 10 bases are a match to TRBD2. This CDR3 has 13 residues. Germline V CDR1 and CDR2: DFQATT, SNEGSKA (reference sequence). The V segment lost 6 bases and the J segment 11 bases; nucleotides outside the gene matches: 12. The DNA of the CDR3 is TGCAGTGCCCCCACTAGCGGGGAAAATGAGCAGTACTTC. Translation: CSAPTSGENEQYF.

This clonotype has just a few counts. The chain couples TRBV29-1 to TRBJ1-5; D possibly corresponds to TRBD1 (6 bases). Germline V gives CDR1 SQVTM, CDR2 ANQGSEA. V lost 4 bases, J lost 8 bases, and 12 bases lay in between. CDR3 length: 12 amino acids. The chain's CDR3 is CSVGAGAEPQHF. CDR3 nucleotides: TGCAGCGTTGGGGCAGGGGCAGAGCCCCAGCATTTT.

This clonotype was seen many times. This chain joins TRBV29-1 and TRBJ2-7; 8 nucleotides align to TRBD2. The CDR3 runs to 15 residues. The junction had 14 bases not matched to a gene; V was cut back by 8 bases and J by 2 bases. The germline V gene has CDR1 SQVTM and CDR2 ANQGSEA. CDR3: CSRVGGGPSPYEQYF. CDR3 nucleotide sequence: TGCAGCCGCGTCGGGGGGGGCCCCAGTCCCTACGAGCAGTACTTC.

This clonotype has a count of ten or more. V and J are TRBV28 and TRBJ2-7; TRBD2 might be the D (6 bases). The V and J ends lost 6 bases and 2 bases respectively, with 17 bases between them. The CDR3 is made up of 15 amino acids. CDR1 is MDHEN and CDR2 is SYDVKM in the germline V gene. CDR3 nucleotide sequence: TGTGCCAGCAGCGGGGCGGGGACGGGAACCTACGAGCAGTACTTC. Residues: CASSGAGTGTYEQYF. Based on the CDR3 plus reference TRBV28 and TRBJ2-7, the full variable domain is DVKVTQSSRYLVKRTGEKVFLECVQDMDHENMFWYRQDPGLGLRLIYFSYDVKMKEKGDIPEGYSVSREKKERFSLILESASTNQTSMYLCASSGAGTGTYEQYFGPGTRLTVT.

In this sample, this clonotype turned up a few times. This sequence joins TRBV27 and TRBJ2-3; D remains unclear. Germline assignment: CDR1 MNHEY and CDR2 SMNVEV (reference sequence). CDR3 length: 14 residues. Trimming left V 3 bases short and J 2 bases short, with 9 bases between. CDR3 in amino acids: CASSLDALTDTQYF. DNA for the CDR3: TGTGCCAGCAGTTTGGACGCACTCACAGATACGCAGTATTTT.

This chain joins TRBV12-3 or TRBV12-4 and TRBJ1-4; D not certain. The CDR3 extends over 13 amino acids. Trimming cost V 2 bases and J 3 bases, with 4 bases left between them. CDR3 bases: TGTGCCAGCAGTTTACGAGCTAATGAAAAACTGTTTTTT. As protein: CASSLRANEKLFF.

In this sample, this clonotype turned up a few times. The DNA for the CDR3 is TGTGCCAGCAGCGTAGTAAGCGGGGGAGCCAAAAACATTCAGTACTTC. Encoded protein: CASSVVSGGAKNIQYF. The chain uses TRBV9 and TRBJ2-4; 8 positions match TRBD2. Germline trimming cut 0 bases from V and 0 bases from J; bases unmatched to any gene: 2. Germline V gene sequence: CDR1 SGDLS, CDR2 YYNGEE. The CDR3 length is 16 residues.

This clonotype was picked up many times. At one boundary the junction diverges from the germline segment, which might be a read error. The genes are TRBV5-1 and TRBJ2-3; 16 bases are shared with TRBD2. From germline, CDR1 is SGHRS and CDR2 YFSETQ. This CDR3 comprises 16 residues. CDR3 sequence reads: CASSLGTSGGADTQYF. The CDR3 DNA is TGTGCCAGCAGCCTGGGGACTAGCGGGGGGGCAGATACGCAGTATTTT.

The rearrangement joins TRBV6-5 to TRBJ1-1, with TRBD1 identical over 7 bases. The CDR3 length is 15 residues. Germline assignment: CDR1 MNHEY and CDR2 SVGAGI. After removal of 5 bases from V and 0 bases from J, the junction contained 6 bases not matched to a gene. The CDR3: CASSPSTGVNTEAFF. Here the CDR3 DNA reads TGTGCCAGCAGTCCTTCAACAGGGGTGAACACTGAAGCTTTCTTT.

This clonotype occurred many times. CDR3 DNA sequence: TGCGCCAGCAGCCACTTAGGTACAGGTTCCTACAATGAGCAGTTCTTC. The encoded protein is CASSHLGTGSYNEQFF. The V call is TRBV4-1, the J call TRBJ2-1; D might be TRBD1 (5 bases). Per germline, CDR1 MGHRA and CDR2 YSYEKL. The CDR3 spans 16 residues. V was pared by 3 bases and J by 1 base, with 13 bases between.